This T cell receptor (beta chain) was recovered during a study of T-cell memory formation after mild COVID-19. Study-wide results and limits: Specificity for SARS-CoV-2 was not confirmed among the second-wave clones peaking on day 37. Contracting clones from day 15 to 85 had balanced CD4/CD8; later expanders favoured CD4+. Contracting CD8+ clones were enriched in EMRA, CD4+ mainly in CM and EM.

This CDR3 has 14 residues. CDR1 is SGHDN, CDR2 FVKESK, per germline. The J segment lost 2 bases and the V segment lost 4 bases, leaving 3 bases of the junction unmatched. From the 5' RACE reads, TCRdb called clonotypes with MiXCR, one entry per CDR3 protein. Here the sample spans approximately 560,000 distinct CDR3 sequences, roughly 17% being singletons. This clonotype was detected a few times. The antigen remains undetermined. Material for sequencing was PBMCs or a T cell subset sorted from them (not recorded which). The receptor's source is an adult woman who had mild COVID-19 (a few samples of this study predate the infection). Cell type and time point are not known. V and J are TRBV14 and TRBJ2-3, with TRBD1 identical over 7 bases. This chain's CDR3 is CASSRTGHTDTQYF. The CDR3 DNA reads as TGTGCCAGCAGCCGGACAGGCCACACAGATACGCAGTATTTT.